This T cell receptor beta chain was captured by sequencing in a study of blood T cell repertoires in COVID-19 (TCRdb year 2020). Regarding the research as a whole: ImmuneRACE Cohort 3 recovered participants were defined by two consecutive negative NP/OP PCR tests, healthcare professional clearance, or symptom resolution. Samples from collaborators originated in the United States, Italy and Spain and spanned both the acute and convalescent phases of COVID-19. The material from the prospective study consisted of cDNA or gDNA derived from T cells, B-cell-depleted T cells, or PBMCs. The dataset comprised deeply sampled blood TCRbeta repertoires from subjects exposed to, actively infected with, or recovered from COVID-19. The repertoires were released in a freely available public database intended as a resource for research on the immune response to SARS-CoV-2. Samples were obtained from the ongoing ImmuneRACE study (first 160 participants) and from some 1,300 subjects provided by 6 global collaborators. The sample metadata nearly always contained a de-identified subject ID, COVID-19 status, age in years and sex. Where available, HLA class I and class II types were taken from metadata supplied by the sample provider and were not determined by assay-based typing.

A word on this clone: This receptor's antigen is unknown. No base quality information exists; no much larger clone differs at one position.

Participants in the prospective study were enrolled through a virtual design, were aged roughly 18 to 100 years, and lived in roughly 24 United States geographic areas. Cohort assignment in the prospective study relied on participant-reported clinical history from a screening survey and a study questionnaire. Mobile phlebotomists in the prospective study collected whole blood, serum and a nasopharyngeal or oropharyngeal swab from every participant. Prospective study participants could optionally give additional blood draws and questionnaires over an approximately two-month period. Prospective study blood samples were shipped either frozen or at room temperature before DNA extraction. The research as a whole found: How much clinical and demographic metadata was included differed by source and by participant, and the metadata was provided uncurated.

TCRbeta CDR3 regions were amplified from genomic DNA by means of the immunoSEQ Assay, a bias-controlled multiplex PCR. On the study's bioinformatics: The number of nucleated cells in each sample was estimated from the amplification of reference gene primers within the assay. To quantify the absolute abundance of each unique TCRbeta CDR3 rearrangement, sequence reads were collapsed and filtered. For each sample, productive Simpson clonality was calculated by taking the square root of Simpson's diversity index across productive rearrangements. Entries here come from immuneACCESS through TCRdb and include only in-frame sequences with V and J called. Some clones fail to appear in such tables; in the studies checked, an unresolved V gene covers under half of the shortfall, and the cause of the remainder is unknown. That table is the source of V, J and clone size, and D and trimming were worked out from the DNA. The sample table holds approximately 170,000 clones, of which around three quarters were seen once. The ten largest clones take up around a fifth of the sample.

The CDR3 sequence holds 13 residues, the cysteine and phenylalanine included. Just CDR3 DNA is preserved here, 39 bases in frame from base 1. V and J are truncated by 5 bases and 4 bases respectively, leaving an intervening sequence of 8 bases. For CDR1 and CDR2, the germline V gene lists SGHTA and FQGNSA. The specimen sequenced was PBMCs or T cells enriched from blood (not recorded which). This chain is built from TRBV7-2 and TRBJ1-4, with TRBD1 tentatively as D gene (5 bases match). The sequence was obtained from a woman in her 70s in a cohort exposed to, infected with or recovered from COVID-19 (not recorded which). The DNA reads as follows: TGTGCCAGCAGCCGGGGGGGTAATGAAAAACTGTTTTTT. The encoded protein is CASSRGGNEKLFF.